This T cell receptor beta chain is drawn from a study of T cells in Graves' hyperthyroidism and ophthalmopathy. Study background: Once the initial diagnosis was made, peripheral blood was obtained before any treatment.

It was uncontrolled infection, other autoimmune disease, pregnancy or lactation that excluded patients. The study collected blood at first hyperthyroidism diagnosis, before any ophthalmopathy symptoms arose. PBMCs were collected from an approximately 10 ml volume of fresh peripheral blood. Amplified TCR beta CDR3 regions derived from RNA transcripts. Initially, a first-round RT-PCR of the TCR CDR3 employed the HTBI primer set. TCRdb independently ran MiXCR on the multiplex PCR reads; one entry per CDR3 protein. The repertoire includes almost 600,000 distinct CDR3 sequences, 14% of them detected once, and almost 6% sits in the top ten. The V and J ends lost 0 bases and 2 bases, in that order; junction bases with no gene match: 9. The CDR3 has 17 residues. In germline, CDR1 is MNHEY, CDR2 SVGAGI. This clonotype came up many times.

The specimen sequenced was blood. The chain recombines TRBV6-5 with TRBJ2-7; TRBD1 aligns across 8 bases. This sequence was found in a woman aged 25 to 39 with Graves' hyperthyroidism that later progressed to Graves' ophthalmopathy. The CDR3 sequence is CASSYSSPGTGAYEQYF. CDR3 DNA sequence: TGTGCCAGCAGTTACTCGAGTCCCGGGACAGGTGCCTACGAGCAGTACTTC.